This record concerns one TCR beta chain sequence. V was clipped by 5 bases and J by 2 bases; unmatched bases: 4. The CDR3 spans 14 residues. Germline CDR1 MNHEY, CDR2 SMNVEV (reference sequence). Original data processing: Reference gene primers were amplified, and this amplification served to estimate nucleated cell counts. The table came from immunoSEQ multiplex PCR; TCRdb's copy has only in-frame clones and leaves some out. V, J and clone size reflect that table, while D and trimming were determined from the DNA. The data contain over 85,000 clones, 85% to 90% of them singletons. This sample stems from a study of blood T cell repertoires in COVID-19. For the study at large: COVID-19 samples, acute and convalescent, were from the United States, Italy and Spain.

The sequencing sample was made of peripheral blood. The TCR sequence derives from a human donor in a cohort sampled during active COVID-19. The chain has TRBV27 and TRBJ2-7; 9 nucleotides agree with TRBD1. Here the CDR3 reads CASSAGQGTYEQYF. The CDR3 bases are TGTGCCAGCAGTGCCGGACAGGGGACCTACGAGCAGTACTTC.